These 14 T cell receptor beta chains share one sample of origin, sequenced in a study of cytomegalovirus exposure and HLA in healthy donors. Sequenced by immunoSEQ multiplex PCR; TCRdb stores in-frame clones only, minus some. The sample contains 150,000 to 200,000 clones, about three quarters of which appear only once. The sequenced material came from PBMCs. These receptors were obtained from a young woman in good health and CMV-seronegative.

The chain couples TRBV6-5 to TRBJ2-7; tentatively, D is TRBD2 (6 bases). The length of the CDR3 is 15 residues. From germline, CDR1 is MNHEY and CDR2 SVGAGI. V gave up 6 bases and J gave up 0 bases, with 15 bases separating them. The CDR3 sequence: CASSKGGYSSYEQYF. The CDR3 bases are TGTGCCAGCAGCAAAGGAGGGTATTCCTCCTACGAGCAGTACTTC.

The CDR3 DNA follows: TGTGCCAGCAGTTTCCGAACTAGCGGGAGGGCCGAGGAGACCCAGTACTTC. Translation gives CASSFRTSGRAEETQYF. The gene calls are TRBV27 and TRBJ2-5; 13 nucleotides line up with TRBD2. The V gene's germline CDR1 is MNHEY and CDR2 SMNVEV (reference sequence). V lost 3 bases to trimming and J lost 5 bases; unmatched junction nucleotides: 9. This CDR3 is built from 17 residues.

Worth noting for this clone: The sample has other DNA sequences that encode this CDR3 too. This chain links TRBV5-1 with TRBJ2-5, with TRBD1 identical over 7 bases. Germline loops: CDR1 SGHRS, CDR2 YFSETQ. CDR3 length: 14 amino acids. Trimming cost V 0 bases and J 5 bases; bases outside gene matches: 4. The DNA for the CDR3 is TGCGCCAGCAGCTTGGGGGACAGAGGGGAGACCCAGTACTTC. Translated: CASSLGDRGETQYF. Based on the CDR3 plus reference TRBV5-1 and TRBJ2-5, the full variable domain is KAGVTQTPRYLIKTRGQQVTLSCSPISGHRSVSWYQQTPGQGLQFLFEYFSETQRNKGNFPGRFSGRQFSNSRSEMNVSTLELGDSALYLCASSLGDRGETQYFGPGTRLLVL.

The rearrangement links TRBV25-1 to TRBJ1-5, with TRBD1 as a possible D gene (6 bases). Germline V lookup: CDR1 MGHDK, CDR2 SYGVNS. The V and J ends lost 3 bases and 4 bases respectively, with 7 bases between them. The CDR3 runs to 13 residues. The CDR3 reads CASSDQGNQPQHF. The CDR3 region has the DNA TGTGCCAGCAGTGATCAGGGGAATCAGCCCCAGCATTTT.

This sequence joins TRBV10-1 and TRBJ2-1, with TRBD2 matching 8 bases. The germline gives CDR1 WNHNN, CDR2 SYGVQD (reference sequence). The V gene end was trimmed by 4 bases and the J gene end by 3 bases; junction bases not matched to a gene: 11. The CDR3 runs to 17 residues. Written as DNA, the CDR3 is TGCGCCAGCAGTGGTACCCAGGGACTAGGGAACTACAATGAGCAGTTCTTC. Protein sequence: CASSGTQGLGNYNEQFF.

V and J are TRBV5-1 and TRBJ2-7; 11 bases map to TRBD2. CDR1 and CDR2 from the germline V gene are SGHRS and YFSETQ. V lost 4 bases to trimming and J lost 0 bases; unmatched junction nucleotides: 6. The CDR3 covers 16 residues. CDR3 residues: CASSAIAGGLSYEQYF. The DNA for the CDR3 is TGCGCCAGCAGCGCAATAGCGGGAGGGCTCTCCTACGAGCAGTACTTC.

The gene calls are TRBV29-1 and TRBJ2-1, with D perhaps matching TRBD2 (6 bases). Between the trimmed V and J ends, which lost 8 bases and 2 bases, there was a span of 16 bases. Germline lookup yields CDR1 SQVTM and CDR2 ANQGSEA. CDR3 size: 14 residues. CDR3 DNA sequence: TGCAGCACACCCTCGGCTAGCGCCTACAATGAGCAGTTCTTC. Translation: CSTPSASAYNEQFF.

The chain has TRBV6-1 and TRBJ2-5; D possibly corresponds to TRBD1 (6 bases). V gave up 1 base and J gave up 1 base, with 13 bases separating them. CDR1 MNHNS and CDR2 SASEGT come from the germline V gene. The CDR3 runs 16 residues. Written as DNA, the CDR3 is TGTGCCAGCAGTGAAGAGACAGGCCCTCCCCAAGAGACCCAGTACTTC. It translates to CASSEETGPPQETQYF.

For this clone: Other DNA sequences in the sample encode the same CDR3. The chain employs TRBV2 and TRBJ1-5, with TRBD1 as a possible D gene (6 bases). The germline gives CDR1 SNHLY, CDR2 FYNNEI. CDR3 length: 14 amino acids. V was shortened by 2 bases and J by 1 base, with 6 bases between the two germline ends. The CDR3 DNA reads as TGTGCCAGCAGTGAAACAGGGAGCAATCAGCCCCAGCATTTT. As protein: CASSETGSNQPQHF.

The chain uses TRBV4-1 and TRBJ1-4; possibly TRBD1 for D (6 bases). The CDR3 is made up of 15 amino acids. V lost 1 base and J 0 bases, leaving 6 bases between the germline ends. Germline V gene lookup returns CDR1 MGHRA and CDR2 YSYEKL. The CDR3 DNA follows: TGCGCCAGCAGCCAAGGGACAGCAACTAATGAAAAACTGTTTTTT. It codes for CASSQGTATNEKLFF.

The chain links TRBV5-6 to TRBJ2-1, with TRBD2 matching 13 bases. Germline V lookup: CDR1 SGHDT, CDR2 YYEEEE. Unmatched junction bases numbered 5, after V lost 6 bases and J lost 5 bases. The length of the CDR3 is 15 residues. CDR3 protein: CASNPGLAGDNEQFF. CDR3 in DNA: TGTGCCAGCAACCCAGGACTAGCGGGGGACAATGAGCAGTTCTTC.

The chain employs TRBV6-5 and TRBJ2-7; 8 positions match TRBD1. This CDR3 comprises 14 residues. Germline V gene lookup returns CDR1 MNHEY and CDR2 SVGAGI. V was pared by 4 bases and J by 3 bases, with 5 bases of the junction left unmatched. The CDR3 reads CASSLPGQDYEQYF. The CDR3 DNA reads as TGTGCCAGCAGTTTACCGGGACAGGACTACGAGCAGTACTTC.

The table lists this clone with a few counts. The V and J genes are TRBV6-1 and TRBJ1-3; 10 bases line up with TRBD1. V trimming: 6 bases; J trimming: 3 bases; junction bases outside the gene matches: 5. The CDR3 covers 15 residues. The V gene's germline CDR1 is MNHNS and CDR2 SASEGT. The CDR3: CASSHGTGVGNTIYF. CDR3 in DNA: TGTGCCAGCAGCCACGGGACAGGGGTTGGAAACACCATATATTTT.

The V gene is TRBV10-3, the J gene TRBJ2-7; TRBD2 agrees at 13 bases. This CDR3 has 13 residues. With V trimmed by 11 bases and J by 6 bases, 7 bases remained unmatched. Germline V gene sequence: CDR1 ENHRY, CDR2 SYGVKD. The chain's CDR3 is CAAQLAGGGEQYF. The CDR3 DNA follows: TGTGCCGCACAACTAGCGGGAGGGGGCGAGCAGTACTTC.